The clone carrying this TCR beta chain came up many times. Its antigen is currently unknown. The data belong to a study of prognosis after radiotherapy for stage I lung cancer. The study, taken as a whole, reports: Stereotactic body radiation therapy was followed by fewer unique TCR clones, median approximately 9,600 versus 7,200.

Genomic DNA was subjected to two-round multiplex PCR for amplification of TCR beta CDR3. Amplification during the initial PCR round employed primers specific to each TRBV and TRBJ gene. TCRdb re-called the multiplex PCR reads with MiXCR, one entry per CDR3 protein. The sample includes around 31,000 distinct CDR3 sequences, approximately 51% of them seen just once. The clonotype was recovered from a donor aged 50 or older with non-small cell lung cancer. Material: PBMCs, obtained before or after stereotactic body radiation therapy (not recorded which).

The CDR3 loop reads CASSLNTGSTEAFF. CDR3 DNA sequence: TGCGCCAGCAGCTTGAACACTGGGAGCACTGAAGCTTTCTTT. The chain links TRBV5-1 to TRBJ1-1; D is uncertain. This CDR3 is built from 14 residues. CDR1 is SGHRS and CDR2 is YFSETQ in the germline V gene. The V gene lost 1 base and the J gene lost 4 bases, with 11 bases spanning the gap.